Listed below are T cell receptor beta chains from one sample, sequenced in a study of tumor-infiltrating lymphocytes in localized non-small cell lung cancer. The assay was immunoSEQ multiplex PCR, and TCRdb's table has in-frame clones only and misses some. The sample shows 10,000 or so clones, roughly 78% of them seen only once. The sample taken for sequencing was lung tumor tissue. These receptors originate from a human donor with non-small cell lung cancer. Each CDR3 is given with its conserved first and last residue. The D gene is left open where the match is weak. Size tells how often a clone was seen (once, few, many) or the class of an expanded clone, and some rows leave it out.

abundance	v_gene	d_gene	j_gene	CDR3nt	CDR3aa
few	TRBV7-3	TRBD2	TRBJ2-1	TGTGCCAGCAGCTCCCGGGGGGCTAGCGGGGGCTGGAATGAGCAGTTCTTC	CASSSRGASGGWNEQFF
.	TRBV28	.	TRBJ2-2	TGTGCCAGCAGTTTAAGTAGAGGGGTAGGCACCGGGGAGCTGTTTTTT	CASSLSRGVGTGELFF
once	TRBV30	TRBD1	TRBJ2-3	TGTGCCTGGAGTGTTCCGAGGGGGCCAGATACGCAGTATTTT	CAWSVPRGPDTQYF
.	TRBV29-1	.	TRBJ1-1	TGCAGCGTTGTAAGGGGCCAGGGAACTGAAGCTTTCTTT	CSVVRGQGTEAFF
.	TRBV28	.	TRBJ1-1	TGTGCCAGCAGTTTATATGGGGTAATGAACACTGAAGCTTTCTTT	CASSLYGVMNTEAFF
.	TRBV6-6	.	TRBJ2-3	TGTGCCAGCAGTTCTCTGGATACGCAGTATTTT	CASSSLDTQYF
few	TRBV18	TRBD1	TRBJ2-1	TGTGCCAGCTCACCACGTAGAGGACAGGACAATGAGCAGTTCTTC	CASSPRRGQDNEQFF
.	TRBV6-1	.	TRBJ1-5	TGTGCCAGCAGTGGAGTTCTAAGCAATCAGCCCCAGCATTTT	CASSGVLSNQPQHF
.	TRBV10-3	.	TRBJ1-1	TGTGCCATCAGTGAATCTCCGATCCGTGTGGGACAACAGAACACTGAAGCTTTCTTT	CAISESPIRVGQQNTEAFF
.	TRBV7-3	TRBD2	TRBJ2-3	TGTGCCAGCAGTTCCACTAGCGGGAGAACAGATACGCAGTATTTT	CASSSTSGRTDTQYF
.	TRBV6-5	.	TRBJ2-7	TGTGCCAGCAGCCGAGGGACTTCCGGAGGGTACGAGCAGTACTTC	CASSRGTSGGYEQYF
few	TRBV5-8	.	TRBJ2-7	TGTGCCAGCAGCTTACAAATTTCCTACGAGCAGTACTTC	CASSLQISYEQYF
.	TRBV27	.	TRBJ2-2	TGTGCCAGCAGTCGATACTCGTTCCGGGACTCCCGGAACACCGGGGAGCTGTTTTTT	CASSRYSFRDSRNTGELFF
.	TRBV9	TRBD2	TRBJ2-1	TGTGCCAGCAGCGTAAGACCGGGACTAGCGGGGCACAATGAGCAGTTCTTC	CASSVRPGLAGHNEQFF
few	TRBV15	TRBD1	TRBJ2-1	TGTGCCACCAGCAGATCCGCCGGGACAGATCGTTACAATGAGCAGTTCTTC	CATSRSAGTDRYNEQFF
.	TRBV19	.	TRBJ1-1	TGTGCCAGTAGGGTACAGGGTGGCACTGAAGCTTTCTTT	CASRVQGGTEAFF
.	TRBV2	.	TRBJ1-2	TGTGCCAGCACCAGGGGACATGGCTACACCTTC	CASTRGHGYTF
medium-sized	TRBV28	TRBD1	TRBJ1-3	TGTGCCAGCAGTTTATATAAGGGGGCGAATGGAAACACCATATATTTT	CASSLYKGANGNTIYF
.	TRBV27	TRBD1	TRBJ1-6	TGTGCCAGCAGTTCGACGACAGGGATGAATTCACCCCTCCACTTT	CASSSTTGMNSPLHF
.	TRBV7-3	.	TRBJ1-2	TGTGCCAGCAGCCCCCAAGGGGGATCGGGGGGCTACACCTTC	CASSPQGGSGGYTF
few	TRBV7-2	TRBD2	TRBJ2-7	TGTGCCAGCAGCTTAGTTCCTAGCGGGAGGGTTGAGCAGTACTTC	CASSLVPSGRVEQYF
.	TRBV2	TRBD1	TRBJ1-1	TGTGCCAGAGATATAATTCGGGGACAGGGCAACACTGAAGCTTTCTTT	CARDIIRGQGNTEAFF